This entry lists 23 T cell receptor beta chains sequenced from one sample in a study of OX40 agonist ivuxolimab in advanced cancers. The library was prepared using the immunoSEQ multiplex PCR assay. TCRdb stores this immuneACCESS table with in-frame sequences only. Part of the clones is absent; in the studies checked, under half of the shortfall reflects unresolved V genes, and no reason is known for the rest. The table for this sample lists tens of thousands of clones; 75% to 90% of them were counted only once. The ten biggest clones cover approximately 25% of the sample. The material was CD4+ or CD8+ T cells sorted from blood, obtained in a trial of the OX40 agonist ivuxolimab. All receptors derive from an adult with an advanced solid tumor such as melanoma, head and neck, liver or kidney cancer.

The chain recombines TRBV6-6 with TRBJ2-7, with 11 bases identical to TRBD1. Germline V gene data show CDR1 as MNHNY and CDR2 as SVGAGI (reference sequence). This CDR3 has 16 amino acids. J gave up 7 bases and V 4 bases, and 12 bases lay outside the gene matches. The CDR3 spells CASSSQPGQGVFEQYF. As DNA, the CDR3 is TGTGCCAGCAGTTCTCAACCGGGACAGGGGGTGTTTGAGCAGTACTTC.

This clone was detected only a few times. CDR3 sequence: CASSGGDRAYEQYF. The CDR3 region has the DNA TGCGCCAGCAGTGGAGGGGACCGGGCCTACGAGCAGTACTTC. This sequence joins TRBV10-1 and TRBJ2-7; the D gene could be TRBD1 or TRBD2 (5 bases each). In germline, CDR1 is WNHNN, CDR2 SYGVQD (reference sequence). V was clipped by 4 bases and J by 2 bases, with 12 bases between them. The CDR3 runs 14 residues.

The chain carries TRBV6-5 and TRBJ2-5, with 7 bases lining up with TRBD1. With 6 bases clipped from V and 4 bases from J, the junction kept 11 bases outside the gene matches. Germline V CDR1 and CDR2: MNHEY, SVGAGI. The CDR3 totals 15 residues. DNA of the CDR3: TGTGCCAGCAGGACCGGACAGGCCTGGGGAGAGACCCAGTACTTC. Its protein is CASRTGQAWGETQYF.

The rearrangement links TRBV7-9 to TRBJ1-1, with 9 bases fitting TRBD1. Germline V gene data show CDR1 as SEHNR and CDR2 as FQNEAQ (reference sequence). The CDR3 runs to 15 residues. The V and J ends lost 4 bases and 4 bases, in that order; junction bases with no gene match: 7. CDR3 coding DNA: TGTGCCAGCAGCTACGGCGCGGACAGGGGCACTGAAGCTTTCTTT. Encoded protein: CASSYGADRGTEAFF.

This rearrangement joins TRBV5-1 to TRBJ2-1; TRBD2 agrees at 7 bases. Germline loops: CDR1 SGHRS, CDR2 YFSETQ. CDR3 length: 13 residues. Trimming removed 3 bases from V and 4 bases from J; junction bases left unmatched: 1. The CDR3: CASSWTSYNEQFF. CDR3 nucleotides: TGCGCCAGCAGCTGGACTAGTTACAATGAGCAGTTCTTC.

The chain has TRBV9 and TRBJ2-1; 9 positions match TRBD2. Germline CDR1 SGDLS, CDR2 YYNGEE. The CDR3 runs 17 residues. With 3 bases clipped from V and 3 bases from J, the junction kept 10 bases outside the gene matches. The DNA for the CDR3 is TGTGCCAGCAGCGCTTCACTGTCTAGCGGGGTCTACAATGAGCAGTTCTTC. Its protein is CASSASLSSGVYNEQFF.

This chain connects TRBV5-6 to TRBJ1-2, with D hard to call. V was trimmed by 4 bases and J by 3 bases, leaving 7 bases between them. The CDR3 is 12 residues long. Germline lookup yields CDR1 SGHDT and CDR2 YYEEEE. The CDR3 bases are TGTGCCAGCAGCCCACGGGACTATGGCTACACCTTC. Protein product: CASSPRDYGYTF.

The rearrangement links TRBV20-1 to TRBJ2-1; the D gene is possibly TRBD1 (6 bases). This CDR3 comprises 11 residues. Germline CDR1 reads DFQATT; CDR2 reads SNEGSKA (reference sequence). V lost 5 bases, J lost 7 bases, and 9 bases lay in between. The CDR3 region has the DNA TGCAGTGCTTCACAGGGAAATGAGCAGTTCTTC. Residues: CSASQGNEQFF.

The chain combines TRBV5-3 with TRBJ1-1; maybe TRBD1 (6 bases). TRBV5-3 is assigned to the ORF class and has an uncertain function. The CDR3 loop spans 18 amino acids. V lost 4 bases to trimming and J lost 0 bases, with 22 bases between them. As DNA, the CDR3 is TGTGCCAGAAGCCCTTTCCTAACAGGGACCGCGGTGAACACTGAAGCTTTCTTT. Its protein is CARSPFLTGTAVNTEAFF.

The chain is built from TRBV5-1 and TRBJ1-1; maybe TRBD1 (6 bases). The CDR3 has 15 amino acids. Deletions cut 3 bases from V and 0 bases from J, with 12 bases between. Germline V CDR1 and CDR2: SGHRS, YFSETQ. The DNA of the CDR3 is TGCGCCAGCAGCTCCAGGGGACCTATGAACACTGAAGCTTTCTTT. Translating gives CASSSRGPMNTEAFF.

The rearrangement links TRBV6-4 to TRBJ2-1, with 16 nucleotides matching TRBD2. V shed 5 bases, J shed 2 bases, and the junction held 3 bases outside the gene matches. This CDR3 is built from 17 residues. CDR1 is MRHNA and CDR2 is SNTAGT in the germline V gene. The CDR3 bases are TGTGCCAGCAGTACGGGACTAGCGGGAGGGCCCTACAATGAGCAGTTCTTC. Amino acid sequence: CASSTGLAGGPYNEQFF.

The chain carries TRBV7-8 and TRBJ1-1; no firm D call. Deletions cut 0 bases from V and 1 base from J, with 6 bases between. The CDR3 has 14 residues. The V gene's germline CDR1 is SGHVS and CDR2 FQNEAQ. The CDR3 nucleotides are TGTGCCAGCAGCTTAGCGCCGGGGAACACTGAAGCTTTCTTT. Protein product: CASSLAPGNTEAFF. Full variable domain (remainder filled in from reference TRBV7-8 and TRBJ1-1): GAGVSQSPRYKVAKRGQDVALRCDPISGHVSLFWYQQALGQGPEFLTYFQNEAQLDKSGLPSDRFFAERPEGSVSTLKIQRTQQEDSAVYLCASSLAPGNTEAFFGQGTRLTVV.

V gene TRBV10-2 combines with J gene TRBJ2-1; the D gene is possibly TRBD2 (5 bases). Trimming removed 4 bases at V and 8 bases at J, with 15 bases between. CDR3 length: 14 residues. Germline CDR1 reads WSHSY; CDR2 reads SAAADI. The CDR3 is CASSGTGVKDEQFF. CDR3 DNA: TGCGCCAGCAGTGGGACCGGGGTGAAGGATGAGCAGTTCTTC.

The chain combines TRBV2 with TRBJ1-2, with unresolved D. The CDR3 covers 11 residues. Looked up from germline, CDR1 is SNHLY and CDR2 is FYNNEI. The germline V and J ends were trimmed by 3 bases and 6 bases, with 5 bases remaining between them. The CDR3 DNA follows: TGTGCCAGCAGTGATTTCAATGGCTACACCTTC. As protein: CASSDFNGYTF.

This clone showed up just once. The CDR3 bases are TGTGCCAGCAGGGGGGACAGGGAGGTTCTGCCAGAGACCCAGTACTTC. Its protein product is CASRGDREVLPETQYF. The chain couples TRBV11-2 to TRBJ2-5; TRBD1 aligns across 9 bases. CDR3 length equals 16 residues. Germline V gives CDR1 SGHAT, CDR2 FQNNGV. V was clipped by 6 bases and J by 4 bases; unmatched bases: 12.

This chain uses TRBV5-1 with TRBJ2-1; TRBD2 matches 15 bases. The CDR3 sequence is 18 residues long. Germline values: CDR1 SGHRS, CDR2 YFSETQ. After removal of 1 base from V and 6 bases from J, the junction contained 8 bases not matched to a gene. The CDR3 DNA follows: TGCGCCAGCAGCTTGAGGGGACTAGCGGGGGGACGGGTCAATGAGCAGTTCTTC. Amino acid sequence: CASSLRGLAGGRVNEQFF.

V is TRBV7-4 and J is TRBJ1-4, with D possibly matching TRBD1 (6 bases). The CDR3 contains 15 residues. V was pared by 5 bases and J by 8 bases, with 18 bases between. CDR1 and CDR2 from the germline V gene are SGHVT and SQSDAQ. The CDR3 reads CASSIWTDRGEKLFF. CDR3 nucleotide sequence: TGTGCCAGCAGCATCTGGACAGATAGAGGGGAAAAACTGTTTTTT.

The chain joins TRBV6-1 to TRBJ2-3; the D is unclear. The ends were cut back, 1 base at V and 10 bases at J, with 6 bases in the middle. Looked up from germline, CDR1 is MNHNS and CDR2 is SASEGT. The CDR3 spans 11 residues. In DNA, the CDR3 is TGTGCCAGCAGTGAAGAGGCGGCGCAGTATTTT. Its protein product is CASSEEAAQYF.

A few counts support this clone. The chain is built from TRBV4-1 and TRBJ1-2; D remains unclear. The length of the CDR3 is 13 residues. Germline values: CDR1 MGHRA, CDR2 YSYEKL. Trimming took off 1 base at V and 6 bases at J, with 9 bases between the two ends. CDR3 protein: CASSQGVPNGYTF. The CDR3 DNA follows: TGCGCCAGCAGCCAAGGAGTACCCAATGGCTACACCTTC.

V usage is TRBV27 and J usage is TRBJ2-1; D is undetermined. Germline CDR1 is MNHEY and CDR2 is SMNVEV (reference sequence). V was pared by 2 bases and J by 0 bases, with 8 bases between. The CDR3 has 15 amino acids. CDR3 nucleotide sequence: TGTGCCAGCAGTTTAGGGGTGAGCTCCTACAATGAGCAGTTCTTC. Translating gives CASSLGVSSYNEQFF.

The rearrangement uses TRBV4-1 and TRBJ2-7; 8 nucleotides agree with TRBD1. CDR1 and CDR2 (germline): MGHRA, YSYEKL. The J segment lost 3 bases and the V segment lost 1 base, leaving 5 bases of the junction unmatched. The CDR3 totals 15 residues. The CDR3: CASSQAVQGGYEQYF. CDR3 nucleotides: TGCGCCAGCAGCCAAGCCGTACAGGGGGGCTACGAGCAGTACTTC.

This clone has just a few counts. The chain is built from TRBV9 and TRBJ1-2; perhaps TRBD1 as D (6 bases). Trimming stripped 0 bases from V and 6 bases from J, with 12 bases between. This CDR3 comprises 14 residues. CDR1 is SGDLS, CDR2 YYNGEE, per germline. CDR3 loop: CASSVATTGHGYTF. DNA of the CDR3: TGTGCCAGCAGCGTAGCGACGACAGGTCATGGCTACACCTTC.

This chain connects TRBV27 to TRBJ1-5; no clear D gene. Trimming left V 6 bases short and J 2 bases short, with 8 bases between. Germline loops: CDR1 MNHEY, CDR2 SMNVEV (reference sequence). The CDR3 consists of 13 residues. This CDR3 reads CASREIGNQPQHF. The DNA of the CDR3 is TGTGCCAGCAGAGAGATAGGCAATCAGCCCCAGCATTTT.